Listed here are 25 T cell receptor beta chains from one sample, sequenced in a study of identical twins (dated by TCRdb to about 2016). Library prep was done by 5' RACE. The sequencer was an Illumina HiSeq 2000. The public sequencing data were trimmed at Q25 with fastp and processed into clonotypes with MiXCR by TCRdb, which kept only in-frame beta chains. Entries are consolidated by CDR3 protein sequence, retaining the most common genes and DNA. The sample records roughly 220,000 distinct CDR3 sequences, about 6.7% of which are singletons. Clones ranked in the top ten supply more than 14% of the sample. This same sample was also taken into another study, of T cells expressing NK-cell markers.

Sample: CD8+ T cells sorted from blood. Receptors originate from a woman in her late teens or twenties in good health.

The chain recombines TRBV29-1 with TRBJ1-2; D is uncertain. Trimming pared 5 bases from V and 4 bases from J, leaving 14 bases between. The CDR3 spans 13 residues. Germline V lookup: CDR1 SQVTM, CDR2 ANQGSEA. In DNA form, the CDR3 reads TGCAGCGTTCGGGCTGCGGAGTCCTATGGCTACACCTTC. Translated: CSVRAAESYGYTF.

The V gene is TRBV4-3, the J gene TRBJ2-1; no definite D call. CDR1 is LGHNA and CDR2 is YSLEER in the germline V gene. CDR3 length: 14 residues. Trimming left V 0 bases short and J 8 bases short, with 11 bases between. Written as DNA, the CDR3 is TGCGCCAGCAGCCAAGATCTGGGCGCCTATGAGCAGTTCTTC. Translation: CASSQDLGAYEQFF.

About this clonotype: Sequence at one end of the junction differs from germline and may be a read error. This chain links TRBV7-7 with TRBJ2-2; 13 bases match TRBD2. Germline values: CDR1 SSHAT, CDR2 FNYEAQ (reference sequence). The CDR3 contains 17 residues. The CDR3 nucleotides are TGTGCTAGCAGCTCTCTACTAGCGGGGGGGCCAGACGGGGAGCTGTTTTTT. It yields the protein CASSSLLAGGPDGELFF. The full variable domain, with the rest looked up from reference TRBV7-7 and TRBJ2-2, is GAGVSQSPRYKVTKRGQDVTLRCDPISSHATLYWYQQALGQGPEFLTYFNYEAQPDKSGLPSDRFSAERPEGSISTLTIQRTEQRDSAMYRCASSSLLAGGPDGELFFGEGSRLTVL.

Points on this clonotype: Mismatch with germline at one junction end may stem from a read error. The gene calls are TRBV20-1 and TRBJ2-7; the D gene is possibly TRBD1 (5 bases). The CDR3 is made up of 11 amino acids. Germline lookup yields CDR1 DFQATT and CDR2 SNEGSKA (reference sequence). The CDR3 region is CSAGDSYEQYF. CDR3 DNA: TGCAGTGCTGGAGACAGCTACGAGCAGTACTTC.

This clonotype was detected only a few times. The chain combines TRBV7-8 with TRBJ2-3; TRBD2 agrees at 9 bases. V was pared by 1 base and J by 0 bases, with 5 bases of the junction left unmatched. This CDR3 contains 17 residues. CDR1 SGHVS and CDR2 FQNEAQ come from the germline V gene. The CDR3 loop reads CASSLEGGRVSTDTQYF. CDR3 sequence (DNA): TGTGCCAGCAGCTTAGAAGGCGGGAGGGTTAGCACAGATACGCAGTATTTT.

This clonotype has at least ten counts. The rearrangement joins TRBV20-1 to TRBJ2-7; D remains ambiguous. The V end was cut by 3 bases, the J end by 0 bases, with 6 bases between. This CDR3 is 12 amino acids long. Germline-derived CDR1 and CDR2 are DFQATT and SNEGSKA (reference sequence). The CDR3 reads CSARSGSYEQYF. The CDR3, as DNA: TGCAGTGCTAGGTCCGGCTCCTACGAGCAGTACTTC.

This clonotype occurred a few times. V gene TRBV12-5 combines with J gene TRBJ2-7, with 8 bases that match TRBD1. The trim removed 4 bases at V and 2 bases at J, leaving 10 bases unmatched. The CDR3 contains 16 residues. CDR1 is LGHNT and CDR2 is FRNRAP in the germline V gene. The CDR3 protein is CASGWNTGGRPYEQYF. In DNA form, the CDR3 reads TGTGCTAGTGGTTGGAACACAGGGGGGAGACCCTACGAGCAGTACTTC.

J is TRBJ2-7 and V is TRBV30, with D perhaps assigned TRBD1 or TRBD2 (6 bases each). The CDR3 is 10 amino acids. Germline V gene data show CDR1 as GTSNPN and CDR2 as SVGIG (reference sequence). Trimming pared 8 bases from V and 6 bases from J, leaving 11 bases between. CDR3 residues: CALGGGEQYF. The CDR3 DNA sequence: TGTGCCCTAGGGGGAGGCGAGCAGTACTTC.

This clonotype came up a few times. The chain recombines TRBV27 with TRBJ2-5; D perhaps matches TRBD2 (6 bases). V was trimmed by 2 bases and J by 4 bases, leaving 8 bases between them. CDR3 size: 13 residues. Germline CDR1 reads MNHEY; CDR2 reads SMNVEV (reference sequence). This chain's CDR3 is CASSLAGRETQYF. CDR3 DNA sequence: TGTGCCAGCAGTTTAGCCGGGAGAGAGACCCAGTACTTC.

This clonotype was counted between two and nine times. This chain uses TRBV27 with TRBJ1-2; tentative D call: TRBD1 (5 bases). The V end lost 2 bases, the J end lost 6 bases, and 16 bases lay between the germline ends. Germline CDR1 is MNHEY and CDR2 is SMNVEV (reference sequence). The CDR3 has 15 amino acids. CDR3 sequence (DNA): TGTGCCAGCAGTTTAAGCCCCCCAGAGGACAATGGCTACACCTTC. Encoded protein: CASSLSPPEDNGYTF.

The CDR3 nucleotides are TGCAGTGCTAGAGCCCGGGACAGAGGCTACGAGCAGTACTTC. Its protein product is CSARARDRGYEQYF. The V and J genes are TRBV20-1 and TRBJ2-7, with TRBD1 identical over 7 bases. Trimming took 1 base from V and 3 from J; bases not matched to a gene: 6. This CDR3 is 14 amino acids long. The V gene's germline CDR1 is DFQATT and CDR2 SNEGSKA (reference sequence).

The chain combines TRBV10-1 with TRBJ2-7, with TRBD1 matching over 7 bases. V gave up 2 bases and J gave up 2 bases; unmatched junction bases: 18. CDR3 size: 19 residues. Germline CDR1 reads WNHNN; CDR2 reads SYGVQD (reference sequence). The CDR3 sequence: CASSEQFGTEGTGAYEQYF. As DNA, the CDR3 is TGCGCCAGCAGTGAGCAGTTCGGGACAGAGGGTACCGGCGCCTACGAGCAGTACTTC.

The chain is built from TRBV30 and TRBJ2-7, with D possibly being TRBD1 (5 bases). The V end was cut by 3 bases, the J end by 3 bases, with 15 bases between. The CDR3 is 14 amino acids. Germline V lookup: CDR1 GTSNPN, CDR2 SVGIG (reference sequence). The CDR3, as DNA: TGTGCCTGGAGAGGGGCAGGGCCGAACTACGAGCAGTACTTC. It encodes CAWRGAGPNYEQYF.

This chain uses TRBV12-3 or TRBV12-4 with TRBJ2-1; D remains unclear. The CDR3 consists of 17 residues. The V end lost 6 bases, the J end lost 4 bases, and 22 bases lay between the germline ends. CDR3 coding DNA: TGTGCCAGCAGCCCGGGCCTTATCAGTGGCCCTTACAATGAGCAGTTCTTC. Its translation: CASSPGLISGPYNEQFF.

The sample holds a few counts of this clonotype. The rearrangement links TRBV9 to TRBJ2-1, with 9 nucleotides matching TRBD2. The germline gives CDR1 SGDLS, CDR2 YYNGEE. CDR3 length equals 16 residues. V was pared by 0 bases and J by 3 bases, with 4 bases of the junction left unmatched. For the CDR3, the DNA is TGTGCCAGCAGCGTAGAAGCGGGGGGCTTCTACAATGAGCAGTTCTTC. As protein: CASSVEAGGFYNEQFF.

This clonotype came up many times. The chain joins TRBV27 to TRBJ2-3, with 9 bases matching TRBD1. The V gene end was trimmed by 5 bases and the J gene end by 1 base; junction bases not matched to a gene: 4. From germline, CDR1 is MNHEY and CDR2 SMNVEV (reference sequence). The CDR3 sequence is 15 residues long. DNA for the CDR3: TGTGCCAGCAGTCCCCGGACAGGGGGCACAGATACGCAGTATTTT. It yields the protein CASSPRTGGTDTQYF.

This sequence joins TRBV5-1 and TRBJ1-2; D not resolved. Trimming took off 2 bases at V and 4 bases at J, with 12 bases between the two ends. The CDR3 contains 14 residues. The germline gives CDR1 SGHRS, CDR2 YFSETQ. The CDR3 spells CASSFQRGGYGYTF. CDR3 nucleotide sequence: TGCGCCAGCAGCTTCCAACGGGGAGGCTATGGCTACACCTTC.

This chain joins TRBV27 and TRBJ1-5; TRBD1 is a possible D gene (5 bases). This CDR3 spans 13 amino acids. V lost 4 bases and J lost 6, with 10 bases in between. Germline V gene data show CDR1 as MNHEY and CDR2 as SMNVEV (reference sequence). DNA of the CDR3: TGTGCCAGCAGTTCGTCAGGGCGTCAGCCCCAGCATTTT. Its protein product is CASSSSGRQPQHF.

This clonotype came up many times. V gene TRBV12-3 or TRBV12-4 combines with J gene TRBJ2-1, with TRBD2 as a possible D gene (5 bases). V gave up 3 bases and J gave up 0 bases, with 6 bases separating them. The CDR3 runs to 14 residues. CDR3 DNA: TGTGCCAGCAGTTTTGGGAGCTCCTACAATGAGCAGTTCTTC. Translation: CASSFGSSYNEQFF.

CDR3 bases: TGCGCCAGCAGCCAGGAGATGACAGGTCCCCAGGATGGCTACACCTTC. Its translation: CASSQEMTGPQDGYTF. V usage is TRBV4-3 and J usage is TRBJ1-2, with D perhaps TRBD1 (6 bases). V shed 3 bases and J shed 6 bases, with 20 bases lying between them. Looked up from germline, CDR1 is LGHNA and CDR2 is YSLEER. The CDR3 covers 16 residues.

This clonotype was recorded many times. This chain connects TRBV3-1 to TRBJ2-1, with TRBD2 matching over 9 bases. The CDR3 contains 18 residues. The germline CDR1 and CDR2 sequences are LGHDT and YNNKEL (reference sequence). The V gene end was trimmed by 3 bases and the J gene end by 1 base; junction bases not matched to a gene: 10. This CDR3 is CASSHPVAGGQSYNEQFF. The CDR3 nucleotides read TGTGCCAGCAGCCACCCGGTGGCGGGAGGGCAGTCCTACAATGAGCAGTTCTTC.

There are a few counts of this clonotype. The chain links TRBV19 to TRBJ2-3; D is uncertain. The germline V gene encodes CDR1 LNHDA and CDR2 SQIVND (reference sequence). V was shortened by 3 bases and J by 6 bases, with 7 bases between the two germline ends. The CDR3 is made up of 12 amino acids. The CDR3 bases are TGTGCCAGTAGTATTCCCACGGATACGCAGTATTTT. As protein: CASSIPTDTQYF. Full variable domain (rest looked up from reference TRBV19 and TRBJ2-3): DGGITQSPKYLFRKEGQNVTLSCEQNLNHDAMYWYRQDPGQGLRLIYYSQIVNDFQKGDIAEGYSVSREKKESFPLTVTSAQKNPTAFYLCASSIPTDTQYFGPGTRLTVL.

In this sample, this clonotype turned up many times. The chain has TRBV7-9 and TRBJ2-2, with TRBD1 matching 7 bases. Unmatched junction bases numbered 7, after V lost 9 bases and J lost 6 bases. Germline V gives CDR1 SEHNR, CDR2 FQNEAQ (reference sequence). This CDR3 comprises 13 residues. CDR3 sequence: CARRQGPPGELFF. CDR3 DNA: TGTGCCAGGAGACAGGGTCCTCCCGGGGAGCTGTTTTTT.

V is TRBV6-2 or TRBV6-3 and J is TRBJ2-2, with D tentatively TRBD2 (5 bases). This CDR3 comprises 15 residues. V was trimmed by 0 bases and J by 4 bases, leaving 9 bases between them. Germline lookup yields CDR1 MNHEY and CDR2 SVGEGT. The CDR3 DNA is TGTGCCAGCAGTTACTCGATCCGGGGCACCGGGGAGCTGTTTTTT. It is translated as CASSYSIRGTGELFF.

This clonotype was seen many times. V usage is TRBV12-3 or TRBV12-4 and J usage is TRBJ2-1; D perhaps matches TRBD1 (6 bases). V lost 6 bases to trimming and J lost 10 bases, with 13 bases between them. The CDR3 length is 12 residues. The CDR3 nucleotides are TGTGCCAGCAGCATAGGGGGTTGGGAGCAGTTCTTC. This gives the protein CASSIGGWEQFF.